The source of this T cell receptor beta chain is a study of graft-versus-host responses after intestinal transplantation. Trimming at V came to 4 bases and at J to 2 bases, leaving 12 bases not matched to a gene. Per the germline V gene, CDR1 is SGHVS and CDR2 is FQNEAQ. This CDR3 is built from 17 residues. Measured with immunoSEQ multiplex PCR; TCRdb has only the in-frame clones, and not every one. The table shows approximately 99,000 clones, with 85% to 95% occurring only once. Notes on this clone: Its specificity is unknown.

Broader study findings: Present in recipient marrow, GvH clones included some that appeared first in ileum or blood. Allografts of patients with graft-donor T cell macrochimerism showed high graft-versus-host to host-versus-graft clone ratios. Peak circulating GvH clone levels tracked with early post-transplant HvG declines.

The gene calls are TRBV7-8 and TRBJ2-3, with TRBD2 matching 7 bases. This clonotype was sampled from a human donor who was the organ donor for an intestinal transplant. This material consisted of unstimulated CD8+ T cells sorted from spleen or lymph node cells, taken before transplant. CDR3 sequence reads: CASSSSSTSFDTDTQYF. CDR3 nucleotides: TGTGCCAGCAGCTCCTCCTCGACTAGCTTCGACACAGATACGCAGTATTTT.